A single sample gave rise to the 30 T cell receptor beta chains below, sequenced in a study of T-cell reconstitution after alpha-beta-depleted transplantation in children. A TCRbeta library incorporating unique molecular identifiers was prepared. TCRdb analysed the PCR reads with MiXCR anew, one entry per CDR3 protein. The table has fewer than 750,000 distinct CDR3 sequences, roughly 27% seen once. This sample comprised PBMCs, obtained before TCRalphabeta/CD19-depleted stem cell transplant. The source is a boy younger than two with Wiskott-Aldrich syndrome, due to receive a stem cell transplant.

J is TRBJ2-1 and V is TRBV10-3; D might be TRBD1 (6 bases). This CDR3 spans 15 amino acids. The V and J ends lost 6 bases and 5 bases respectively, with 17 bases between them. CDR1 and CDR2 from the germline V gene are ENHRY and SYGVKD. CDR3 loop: CAIRTRDTLHNEQFF. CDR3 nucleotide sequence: TGTGCCATCAGGACCCGGGACACCTTACACAATGAGCAGTTCTTC.

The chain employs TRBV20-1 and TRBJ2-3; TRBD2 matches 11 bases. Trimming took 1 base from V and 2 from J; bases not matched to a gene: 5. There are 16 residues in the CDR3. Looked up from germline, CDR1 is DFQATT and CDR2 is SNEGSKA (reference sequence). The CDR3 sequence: CSARGWTSGPTDTQYF. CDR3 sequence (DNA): TGCAGTGCTAGAGGCTGGACTAGCGGGCCCACAGATACGCAGTATTTT.

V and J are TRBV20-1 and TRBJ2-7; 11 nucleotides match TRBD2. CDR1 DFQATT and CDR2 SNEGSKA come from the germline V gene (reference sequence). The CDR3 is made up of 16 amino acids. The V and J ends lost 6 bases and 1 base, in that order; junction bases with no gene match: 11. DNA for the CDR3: TGCAGTGCCATCGGACTAGCGGGTACTACTTCCTACGAGCAGTACTTC. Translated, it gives CSAIGLAGTTSYEQYF.

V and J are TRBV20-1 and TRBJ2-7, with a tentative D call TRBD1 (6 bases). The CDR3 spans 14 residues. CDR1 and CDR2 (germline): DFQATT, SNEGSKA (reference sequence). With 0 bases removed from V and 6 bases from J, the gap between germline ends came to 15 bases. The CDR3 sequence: CSARDPQGDGEQYF. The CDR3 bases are TGCAGTGCTAGAGATCCACAGGGTGATGGCGAGCAGTACTTC.

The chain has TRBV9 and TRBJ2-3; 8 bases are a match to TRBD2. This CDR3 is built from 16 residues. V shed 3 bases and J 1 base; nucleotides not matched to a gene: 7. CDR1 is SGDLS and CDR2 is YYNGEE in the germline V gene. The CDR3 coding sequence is TGTGCCAGCAGCGCAAGATCAGCGGGGGGCACAGATACGCAGTATTTT. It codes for CASSARSAGGTDTQYF.

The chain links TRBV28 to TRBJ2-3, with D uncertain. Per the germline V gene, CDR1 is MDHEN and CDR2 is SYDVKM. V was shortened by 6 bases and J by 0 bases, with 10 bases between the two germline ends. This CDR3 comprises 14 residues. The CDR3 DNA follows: TGTGCCAGCAGCAGGACCACTAGCACAGATACGCAGTATTTT. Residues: CASSRTTSTDTQYF.

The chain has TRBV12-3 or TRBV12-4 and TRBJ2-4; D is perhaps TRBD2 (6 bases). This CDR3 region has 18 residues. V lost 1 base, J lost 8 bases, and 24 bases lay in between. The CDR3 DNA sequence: TGTGCCAGCAGTTTAGTTTCTCGAAAGCGGGCCTCGGGTGACATTCAGTACTTC. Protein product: CASSLVSRKRASGDIQYF.

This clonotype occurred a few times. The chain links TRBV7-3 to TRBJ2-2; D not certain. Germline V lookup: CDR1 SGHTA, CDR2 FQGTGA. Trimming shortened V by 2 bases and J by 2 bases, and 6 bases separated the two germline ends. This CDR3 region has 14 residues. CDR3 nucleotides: TGTGCCAGCAGCTTACAACGTAACACCGGGGAGCTGTTTTTT. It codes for CASSLQRNTGELFF.

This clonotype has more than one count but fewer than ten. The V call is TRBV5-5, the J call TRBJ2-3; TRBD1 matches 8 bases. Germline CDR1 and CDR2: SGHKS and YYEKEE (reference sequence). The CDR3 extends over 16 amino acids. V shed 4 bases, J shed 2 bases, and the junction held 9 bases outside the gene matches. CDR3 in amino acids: CASSIPGTGYTDTQYF. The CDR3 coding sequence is TGTGCCAGCAGCATCCCCGGGACAGGCTACACAGATACGCAGTATTTT.

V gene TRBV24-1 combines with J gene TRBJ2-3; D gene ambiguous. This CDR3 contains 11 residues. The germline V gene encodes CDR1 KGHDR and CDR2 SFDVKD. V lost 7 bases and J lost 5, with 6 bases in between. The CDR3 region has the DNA TGTGCCACCAGCGCTCGAGATACGCAGTATTTT. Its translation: CATSARDTQYF.

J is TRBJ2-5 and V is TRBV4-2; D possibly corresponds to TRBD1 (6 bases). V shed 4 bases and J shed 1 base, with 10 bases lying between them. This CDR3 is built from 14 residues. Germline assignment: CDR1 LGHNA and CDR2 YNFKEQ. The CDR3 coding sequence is TGTGCCAGCAGCCCCGACAGGAGCCAAGAGACCCAGTACTTC. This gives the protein CASSPDRSQETQYF.

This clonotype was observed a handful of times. The CDR3 nucleotides read TGTGCCACCAGCAGAGAGGGCAGGGGGCTGGAAGGCTACACCTTC. Amino acids: CATSREGRGLEGYTF. The V gene is TRBV15, the J gene TRBJ1-2; 8 nucleotides agree with TRBD1. Germline V gene sequence: CDR1 LNHNV, CDR2 YYDKDF (reference sequence). The CDR3 totals 15 residues. Germline trimming cut 0 bases from V and 8 bases from J; bases unmatched to any gene: 8.

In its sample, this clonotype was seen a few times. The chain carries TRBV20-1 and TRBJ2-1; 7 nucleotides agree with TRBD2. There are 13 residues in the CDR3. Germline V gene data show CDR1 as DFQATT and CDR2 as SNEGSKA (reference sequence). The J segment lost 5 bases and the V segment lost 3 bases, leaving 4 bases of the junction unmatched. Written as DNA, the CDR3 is TGCAGTGCTAGTTCAGCGGGACACAATGAGCAGTTCTTC. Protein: CSASSAGHNEQFF.

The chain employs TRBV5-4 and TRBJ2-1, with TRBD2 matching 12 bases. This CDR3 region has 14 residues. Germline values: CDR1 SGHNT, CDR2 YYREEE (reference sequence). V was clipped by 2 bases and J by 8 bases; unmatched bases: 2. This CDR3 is CASSFPSGRDEQFF. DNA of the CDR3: TGTGCCAGCAGCTTCCCTAGCGGGAGGGATGAGCAGTTCTTC.

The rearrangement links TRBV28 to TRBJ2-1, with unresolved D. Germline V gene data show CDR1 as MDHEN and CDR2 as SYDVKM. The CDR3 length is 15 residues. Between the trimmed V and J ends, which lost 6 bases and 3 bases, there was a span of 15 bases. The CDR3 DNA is TGTGCCAGCAGGAAGGCTACTTCAAACTACAATGAGCAGTTCTTC. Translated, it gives CASRKATSNYNEQFF.

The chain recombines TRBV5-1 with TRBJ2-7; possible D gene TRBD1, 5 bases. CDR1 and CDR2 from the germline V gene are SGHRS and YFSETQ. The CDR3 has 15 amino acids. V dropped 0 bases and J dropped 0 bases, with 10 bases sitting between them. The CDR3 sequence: CASSLVRQTSYEQYF. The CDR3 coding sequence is TGCGCCAGCAGCTTGGTGAGACAGACCTCCTACGAGCAGTACTTC.

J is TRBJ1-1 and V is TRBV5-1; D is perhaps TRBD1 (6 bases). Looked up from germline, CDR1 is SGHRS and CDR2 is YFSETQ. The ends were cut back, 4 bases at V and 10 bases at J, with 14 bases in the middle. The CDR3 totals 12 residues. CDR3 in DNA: TGCGCCAGCAGCGAAAACAGGGAAGGAGCTTTCTTT. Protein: CASSENREGAFF.

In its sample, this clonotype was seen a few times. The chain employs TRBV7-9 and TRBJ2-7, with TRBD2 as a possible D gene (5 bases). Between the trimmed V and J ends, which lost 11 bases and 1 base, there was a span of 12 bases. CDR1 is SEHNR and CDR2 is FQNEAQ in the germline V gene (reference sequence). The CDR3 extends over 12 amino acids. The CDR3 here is CASNRESYEQYF. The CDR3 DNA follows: TGTGCCTCCAACCGGGAATCCTACGAGCAGTACTTC.

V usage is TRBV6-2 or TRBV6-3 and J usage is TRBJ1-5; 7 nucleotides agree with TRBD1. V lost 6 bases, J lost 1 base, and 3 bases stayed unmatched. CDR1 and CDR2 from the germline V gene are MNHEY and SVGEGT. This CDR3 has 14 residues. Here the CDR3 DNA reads TGTGCCAGCAGACCCAGGGGGAGCAATCAGCCCCAGCATTTT. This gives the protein CASRPRGSNQPQHF.

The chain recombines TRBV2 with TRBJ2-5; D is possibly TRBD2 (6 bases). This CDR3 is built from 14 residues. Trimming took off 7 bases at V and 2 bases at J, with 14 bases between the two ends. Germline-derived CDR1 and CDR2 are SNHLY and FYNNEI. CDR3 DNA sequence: TGTGCCAGCACCCCCCGGGGGATACAAGAGACCCAGTACTTC. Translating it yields CASTPRGIQETQYF.

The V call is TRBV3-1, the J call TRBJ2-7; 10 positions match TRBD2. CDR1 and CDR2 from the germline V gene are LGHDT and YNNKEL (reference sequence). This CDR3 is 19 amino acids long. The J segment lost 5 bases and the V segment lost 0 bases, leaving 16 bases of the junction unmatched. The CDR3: CASSQDTWRELAGSHEQYF. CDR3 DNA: TGTGCCAGCAGCCAAGACACGTGGCGGGAACTAGCGGGATCTCACGAGCAGTACTTC.

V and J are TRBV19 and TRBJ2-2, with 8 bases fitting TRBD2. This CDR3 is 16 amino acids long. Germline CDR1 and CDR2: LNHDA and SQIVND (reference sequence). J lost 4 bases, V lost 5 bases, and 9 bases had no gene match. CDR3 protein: CASSPVAGRPTGELFF. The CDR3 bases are TGTGCCAGTAGTCCCGTAGCGGGAAGGCCCACCGGGGAGCTGTTTTTT.

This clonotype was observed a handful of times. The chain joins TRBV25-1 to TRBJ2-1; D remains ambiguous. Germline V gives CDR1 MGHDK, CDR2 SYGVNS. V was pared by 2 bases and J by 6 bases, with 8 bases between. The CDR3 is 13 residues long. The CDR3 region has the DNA TGTGCCAGCAGTGAAGGGGTGGGCAATGAGCAGTTCTTC. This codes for CASSEGVGNEQFF.

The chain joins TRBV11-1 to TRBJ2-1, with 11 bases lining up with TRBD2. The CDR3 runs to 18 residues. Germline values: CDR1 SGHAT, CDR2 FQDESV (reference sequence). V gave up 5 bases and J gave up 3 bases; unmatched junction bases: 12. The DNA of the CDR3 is TGTGCCAGCAGCAGGACCACTAGCGGGAGCGACCTCTACAATGAGCAGTTCTTC. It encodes CASSRTTSGSDLYNEQFF.

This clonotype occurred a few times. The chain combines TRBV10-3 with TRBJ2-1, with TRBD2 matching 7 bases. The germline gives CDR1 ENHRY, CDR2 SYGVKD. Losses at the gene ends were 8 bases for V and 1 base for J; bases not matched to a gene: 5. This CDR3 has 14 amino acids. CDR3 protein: CAILASGSYNEQFF. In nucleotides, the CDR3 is TGTGCCATCTTGGCTAGCGGATCCTACAATGAGCAGTTCTTC.

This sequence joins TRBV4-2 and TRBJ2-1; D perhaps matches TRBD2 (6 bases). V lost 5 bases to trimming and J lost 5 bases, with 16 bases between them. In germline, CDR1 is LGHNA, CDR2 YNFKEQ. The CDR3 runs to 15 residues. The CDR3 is CASSRASAVDNEQFF. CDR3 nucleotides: TGTGCCAGCAGCAGGGCTAGCGCCGTCGACAATGAGCAGTTCTTC.

The CDR3 loop is CASRVGGREYTEAFF. The DNA for the CDR3 is TGTGCCAGCAGGGTAGGGGGTCGAGAGTACACTGAAGCTTTCTTT. This chain uses TRBV7-9 with TRBJ1-1; maybe TRBD1 (6 bases). Trimming pared 6 bases from V and 3 bases from J, leaving 17 bases between. CDR1 SEHNR and CDR2 FQNEAQ come from the germline V gene (reference sequence). CDR3 length: 15 amino acids.

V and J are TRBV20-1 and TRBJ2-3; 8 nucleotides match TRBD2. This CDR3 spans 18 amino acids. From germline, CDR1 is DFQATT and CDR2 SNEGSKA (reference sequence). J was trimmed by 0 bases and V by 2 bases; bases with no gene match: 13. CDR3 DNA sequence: TGCAGTGCTAGAAACAACCTCGGACTAGCTCATAGCACAGATACGCAGTATTTT. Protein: CSARNNLGLAHSTDTQYF.

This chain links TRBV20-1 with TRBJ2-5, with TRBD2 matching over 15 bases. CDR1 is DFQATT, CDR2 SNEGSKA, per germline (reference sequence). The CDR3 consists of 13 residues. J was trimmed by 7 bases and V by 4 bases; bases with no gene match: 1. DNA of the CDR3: TGCAGTGCTACGGGACTAGCGGGAGGGACCCAGTACTTC. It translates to CSATGLAGGTQYF.

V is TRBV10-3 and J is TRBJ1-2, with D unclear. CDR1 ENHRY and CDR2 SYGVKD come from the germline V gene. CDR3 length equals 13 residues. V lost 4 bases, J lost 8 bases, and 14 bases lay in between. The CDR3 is CAISGSDGQGYTF. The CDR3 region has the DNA TGTGCCATCAGTGGCAGCGATGGGCAGGGCTACACCTTC.